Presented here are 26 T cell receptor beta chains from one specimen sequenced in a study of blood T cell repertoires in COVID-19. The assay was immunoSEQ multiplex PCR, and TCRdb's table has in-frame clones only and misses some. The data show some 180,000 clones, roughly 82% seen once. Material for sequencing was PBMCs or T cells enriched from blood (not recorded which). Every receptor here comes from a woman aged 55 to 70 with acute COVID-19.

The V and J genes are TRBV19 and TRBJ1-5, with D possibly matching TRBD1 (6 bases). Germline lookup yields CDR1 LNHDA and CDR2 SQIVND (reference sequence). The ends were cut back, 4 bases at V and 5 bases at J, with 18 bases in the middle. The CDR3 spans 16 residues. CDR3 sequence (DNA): TGTGCCAGTAGTAGACAGGAGTTGGCGACCGATCAGCCCCAGCATTTT. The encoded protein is CASSRQELATDQPQHF.

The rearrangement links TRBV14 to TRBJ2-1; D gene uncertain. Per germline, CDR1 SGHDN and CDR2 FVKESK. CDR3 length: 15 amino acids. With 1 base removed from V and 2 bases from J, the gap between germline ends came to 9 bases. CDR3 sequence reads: CASSQATRAYNEQFF. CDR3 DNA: TGTGCCAGCAGCCAAGCAACTCGAGCCTACAATGAGCAGTTCTTC.

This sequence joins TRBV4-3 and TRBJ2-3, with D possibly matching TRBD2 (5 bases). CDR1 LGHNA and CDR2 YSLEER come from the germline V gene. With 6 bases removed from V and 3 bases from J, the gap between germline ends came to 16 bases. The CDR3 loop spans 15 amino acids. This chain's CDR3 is CASSRDQKRTDTQYF. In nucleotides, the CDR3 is TGCGCCAGCAGTCGAGACCAGAAGCGGACAGATACGCAGTATTTT.

CDR3 DNA sequence: TGTGCCAGCAGTGTAGTTCCGGGACAAACTATCTCTGGGGCCAACGTCCTGACTTTC. Translating gives CASSVVPGQTISGANVLTF. The chain combines TRBV2 with TRBJ2-6; the D gene is possibly TRBD1 (6 bases). The CDR3 contains 19 residues. Deletions cut 4 bases from V and 0 bases from J, with 19 bases between. The germline V gene encodes CDR1 SNHLY and CDR2 FYNNEI.

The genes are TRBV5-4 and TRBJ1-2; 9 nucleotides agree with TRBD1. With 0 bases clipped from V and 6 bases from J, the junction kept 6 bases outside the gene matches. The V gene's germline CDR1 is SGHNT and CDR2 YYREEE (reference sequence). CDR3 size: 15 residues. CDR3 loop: CASSLGWDREDGYTF. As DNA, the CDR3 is TGTGCCAGCAGCTTGGGTTGGGACAGGGAGGATGGCTACACCTTC.

The CDR3 sequence is CASSPVGGSAYNEQFF. In nucleotides, the CDR3 is TGTGCCAGCAGCCCCGTTGGCGGTAGCGCCTACAATGAGCAGTTCTTC. The chain couples TRBV7-6 to TRBJ2-1, with D possibly matching TRBD2 (5 bases). V lost 5 bases and J lost 2, with 16 bases in between. Germline assignment: CDR1 SGHVS and CDR2 FNYEAQ. The CDR3 covers 16 residues.

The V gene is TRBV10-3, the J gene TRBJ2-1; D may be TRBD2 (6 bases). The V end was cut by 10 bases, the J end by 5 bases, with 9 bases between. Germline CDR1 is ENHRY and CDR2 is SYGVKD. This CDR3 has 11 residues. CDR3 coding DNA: TGTGCCACCAGACTAGACAATGAGCAGTTCTTC. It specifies CATRLDNEQFF.

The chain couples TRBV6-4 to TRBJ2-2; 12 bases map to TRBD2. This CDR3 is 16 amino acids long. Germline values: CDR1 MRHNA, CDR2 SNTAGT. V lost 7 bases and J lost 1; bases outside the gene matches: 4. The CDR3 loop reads CASTGLAGMNTGELFF. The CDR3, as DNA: TGTGCCAGCACAGGACTAGCGGGGATGAACACCGGGGAGCTGTTTTTT.

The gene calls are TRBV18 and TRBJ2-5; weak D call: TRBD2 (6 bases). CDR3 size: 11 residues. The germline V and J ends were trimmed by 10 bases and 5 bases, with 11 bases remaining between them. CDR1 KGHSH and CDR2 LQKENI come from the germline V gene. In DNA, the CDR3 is TGTGCCACTCGGAGGGAGGAGACCCAGTACTTC. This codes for CATRREETQYF.

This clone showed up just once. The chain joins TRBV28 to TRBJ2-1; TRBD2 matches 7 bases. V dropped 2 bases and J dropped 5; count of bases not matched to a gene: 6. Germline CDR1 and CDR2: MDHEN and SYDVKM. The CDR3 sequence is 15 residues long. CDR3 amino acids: CASSLTWGGNNEQFF. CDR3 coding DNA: TGTGCCAGCAGTTTAACGTGGGGGGGAAACAATGAGCAGTTCTTC.

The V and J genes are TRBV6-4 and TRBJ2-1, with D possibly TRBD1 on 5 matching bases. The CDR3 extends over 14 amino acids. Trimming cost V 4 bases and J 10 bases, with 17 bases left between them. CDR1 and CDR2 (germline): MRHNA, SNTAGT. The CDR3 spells CASSGSGNSLEQFF. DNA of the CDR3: TGTGCCAGCAGTGGGTCAGGGAATAGTTTAGAGCAGTTCTTC.

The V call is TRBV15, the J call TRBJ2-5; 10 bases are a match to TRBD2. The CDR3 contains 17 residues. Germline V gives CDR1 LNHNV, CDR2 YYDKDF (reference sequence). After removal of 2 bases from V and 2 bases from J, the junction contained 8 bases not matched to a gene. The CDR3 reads CATSRLAGAGEQETQYF. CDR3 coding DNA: TGTGCCACCAGCAGACTAGCGGGAGCAGGAGAGCAAGAGACCCAGTACTTC.

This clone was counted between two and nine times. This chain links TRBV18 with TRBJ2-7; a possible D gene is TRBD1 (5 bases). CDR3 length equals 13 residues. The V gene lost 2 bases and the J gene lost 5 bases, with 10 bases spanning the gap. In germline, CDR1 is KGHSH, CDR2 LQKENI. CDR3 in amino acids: CASSPAGRDEQYF. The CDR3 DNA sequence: TGTGCCAGCTCACCAGCCGGCAGGGACGAGCAGTACTTC.

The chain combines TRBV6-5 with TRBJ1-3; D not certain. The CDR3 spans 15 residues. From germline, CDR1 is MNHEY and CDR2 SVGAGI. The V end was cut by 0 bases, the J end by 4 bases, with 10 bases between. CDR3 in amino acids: CASSYSGRGGNTIYF. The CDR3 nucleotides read TGTGCCAGCAGTTACTCCGGACGGGGAGGAAACACCATATATTTT.

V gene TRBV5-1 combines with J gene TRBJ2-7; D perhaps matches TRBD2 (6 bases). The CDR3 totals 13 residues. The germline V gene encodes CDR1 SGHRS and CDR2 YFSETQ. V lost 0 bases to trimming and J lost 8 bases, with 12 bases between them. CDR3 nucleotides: TGCGCCAGCAGCTTGGAGCGGGCCGACAAGCAGTACGTC. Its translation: CASSLERADKQYV.

The CDR3 DNA sequence: TGTGCCAGCAGCCAAGTAACTGGGACAGCGGTTGGAGGAAACTATGGCTACACCTTC. As protein: CASSQVTGTAVGGNYGYTF. The chain employs TRBV14 and TRBJ1-2; 7 bases align to TRBD1. The trim removed 1 base at V and 2 bases at J, leaving 16 bases unmatched. The germline V gene has CDR1 SGHDN and CDR2 FVKESK. This CDR3 comprises 19 residues. The whole variable domain, filled in from reference TRBV14 and TRBJ1-2, reads EAGVTQFPSHSVIEKGQTVTLRCDPISGHDNLYWYRRVMGKEIKFLLHFVKESKQDESGMPNNRFLAERTGGTYSTLKVQPAELEDSGVYFCASSQVTGTAVGGNYGYTFGSGTRLTVV.

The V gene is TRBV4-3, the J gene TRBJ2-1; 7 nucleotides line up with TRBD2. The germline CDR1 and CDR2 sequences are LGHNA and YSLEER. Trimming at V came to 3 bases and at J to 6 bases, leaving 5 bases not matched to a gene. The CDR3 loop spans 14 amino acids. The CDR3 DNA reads TGCGCCAGCAGCCAGGTGGGGACTACCAATGAGCAGTTCTTC. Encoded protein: CASSQVGTTNEQFF.

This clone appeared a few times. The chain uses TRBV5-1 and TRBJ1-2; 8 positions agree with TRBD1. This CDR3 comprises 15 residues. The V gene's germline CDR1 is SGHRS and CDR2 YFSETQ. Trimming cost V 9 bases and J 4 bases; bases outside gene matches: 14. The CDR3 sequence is CATRPGGESGYGYTF. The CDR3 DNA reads TGCGCCACCCGGCCAGGGGGCGAATCCGGCTATGGCTACACCTTC. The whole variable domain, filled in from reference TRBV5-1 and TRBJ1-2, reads KAGVTQTPRYLIKTRGQQVTLSCSPISGHRSVSWYQQTPGQGLQFLFEYFSETQRNKGNFPGRFSGRQFSNSRSEMNVSTLELGDSALYLCATRPGGESGYGYTFGSGTRLTVV.

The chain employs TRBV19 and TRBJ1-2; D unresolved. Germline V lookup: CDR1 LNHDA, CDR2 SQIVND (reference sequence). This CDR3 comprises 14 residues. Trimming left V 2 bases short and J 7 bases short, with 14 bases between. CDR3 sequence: CASSISLAGSGYTF. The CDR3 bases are TGTGCCAGTAGTATATCCCTCGCGGGGAGTGGCTACACCTTC. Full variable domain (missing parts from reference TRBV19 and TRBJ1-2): DGGITQSPKYLFRKEGQNVTLSCEQNLNHDAMYWYRQDPGQGLRLIYYSQIVNDFQKGDIAEGYSVSREKKESFPLTVTSAQKNPTAFYLCASSISLAGSGYTFGSGTRLTVV.

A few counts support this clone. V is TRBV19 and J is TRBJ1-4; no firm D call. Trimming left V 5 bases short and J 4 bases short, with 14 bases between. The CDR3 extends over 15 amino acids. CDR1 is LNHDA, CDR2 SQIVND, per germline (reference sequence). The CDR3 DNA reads TGTGCCAGTAGTCTGAGTGCGGGGATTAATGAAAAACTGTTTTTT. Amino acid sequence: CASSLSAGINEKLFF.

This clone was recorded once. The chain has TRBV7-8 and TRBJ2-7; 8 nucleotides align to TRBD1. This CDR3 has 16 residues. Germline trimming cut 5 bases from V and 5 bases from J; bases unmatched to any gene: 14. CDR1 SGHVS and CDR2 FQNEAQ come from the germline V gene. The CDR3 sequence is CASSGGQAKPDHEQYV. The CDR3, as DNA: TGTGCCAGCAGCGGGGGACAGGCCAAACCGGACCACGAGCAGTACGTC.

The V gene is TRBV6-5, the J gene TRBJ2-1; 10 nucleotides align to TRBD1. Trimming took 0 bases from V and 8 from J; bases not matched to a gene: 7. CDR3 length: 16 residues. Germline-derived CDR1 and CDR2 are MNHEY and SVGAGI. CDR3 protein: CASSYSKGQGIDEQFF. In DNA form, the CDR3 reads TGTGCCAGCAGTTACTCGAAGGGACAGGGGATCGATGAGCAGTTCTTC.

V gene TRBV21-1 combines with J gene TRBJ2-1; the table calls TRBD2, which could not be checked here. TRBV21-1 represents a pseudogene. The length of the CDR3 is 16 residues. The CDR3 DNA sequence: TGTGCCAGCAGCAAAGAGAGCGGGAGGGCCTACAATGAGCAGTTCTTC. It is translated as CASSKESGRAYNEQFF.

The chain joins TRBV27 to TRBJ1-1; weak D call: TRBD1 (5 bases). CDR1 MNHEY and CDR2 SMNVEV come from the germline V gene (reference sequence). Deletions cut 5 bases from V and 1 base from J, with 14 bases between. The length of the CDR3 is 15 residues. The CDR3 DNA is TGTGCCAGCAGTACGTTGAGGACAAGGAACACTGAAGCTTTCTTT. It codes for CASSTLRTRNTEAFF.

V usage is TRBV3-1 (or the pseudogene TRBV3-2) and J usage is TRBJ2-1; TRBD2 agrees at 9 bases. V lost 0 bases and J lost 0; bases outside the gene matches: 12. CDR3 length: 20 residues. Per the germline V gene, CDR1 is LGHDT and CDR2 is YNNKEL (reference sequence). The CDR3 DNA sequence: TGTGCCAGCAGCCAAGATCAGGCTAGCGGGACCCCGAGCTCCTACAATGAGCAGTTCTTC. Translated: CASSQDQASGTPSSYNEQFF.

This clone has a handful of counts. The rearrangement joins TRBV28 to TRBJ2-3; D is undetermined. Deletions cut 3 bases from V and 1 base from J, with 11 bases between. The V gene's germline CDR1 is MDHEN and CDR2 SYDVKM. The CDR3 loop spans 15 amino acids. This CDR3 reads CASSFRRGRTDTQYF. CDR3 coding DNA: TGTGCCAGCAGTTTTCGTCGCGGCCGCACAGATACGCAGTATTTT.